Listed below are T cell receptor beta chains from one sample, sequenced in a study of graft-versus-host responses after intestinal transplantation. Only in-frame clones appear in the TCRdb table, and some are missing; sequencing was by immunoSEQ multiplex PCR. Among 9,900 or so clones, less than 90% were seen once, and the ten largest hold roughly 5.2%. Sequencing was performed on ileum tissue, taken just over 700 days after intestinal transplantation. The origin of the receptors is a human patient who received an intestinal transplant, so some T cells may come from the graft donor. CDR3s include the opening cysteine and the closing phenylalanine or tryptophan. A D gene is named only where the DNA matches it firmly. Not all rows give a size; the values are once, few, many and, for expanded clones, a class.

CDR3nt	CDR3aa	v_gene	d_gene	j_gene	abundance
TGCGCCAGCAGCTTCCGGGAGGGCCCTAACGAGCAGTACTTC	CASSFREGPNEQYF	TRBV5-1	TRBD2	TRBJ2-7	NA
TGTGCCAGCAGCTTATATCTCGACAGGACCCCTGGGGAGACCCAGTACTTC	CASSLYLDRTPGETQYF	TRBV7-6	NA	TRBJ2-5	NA
TGTGCCAGCAGCCACGGACAGGGGTTGGGAGATACGCAGTATTTT	CASSHGQGLGDTQYF	TRBV5-4	TRBD1	TRBJ2-3	NA
TGTGCCAGCAGCCCCGGACTAGCGGGAGGAATCGAGACCCAGTACTTC	CASSPGLAGGIETQYF	TRBV2	TRBD2	TRBJ2-5	NA
TGTGCCATCAGTGATGATGAGAGGGCTGATCGTGAAGCTTTCTTT	CAISDDERADREAFF	TRBV10-3	NA	TRBJ1-1	NA
TGTGCCATCAGTGAGTCGGTTAGCGGGGACTCTGGAGAGCAGTTCTTC	CAISESVSGDSGEQFF	TRBV10-3	TRBD2	TRBJ2-1	NA
TGTGCCAGCAGTGACTCAGGGGGAACTCAGCCCCAGCATTTT	CASSDSGGTQPQHF	TRBV28	TRBD1	TRBJ1-5	NA
TGTGCCACCAGCAGAGTAACTTCAGGGAACACTGAAGCTTTCTTT	CATSRVTSGNTEAFF	TRBV15	NA	TRBJ1-1	NA
TGTGCCAGCAGACAAGACACAAATGAAGAGACCCAGTACTTC	CASRQDTNEETQYF	TRBV7-6	NA	TRBJ2-5	NA
TGTGCCAGCAGCTTTTCCTCCGGTGGCACAGATACGCAGTATTTT	CASSFSSGGTDTQYF	TRBV11-3	NA	TRBJ2-3	NA
TGTGCCAGCAGTTCCGACAGCCTCTCGGAGACCCAGTACTTC	CASSSDSLSETQYF	TRBV6-6	NA	TRBJ2-5	NA
TGTGCCAGCAGCCGGGATGCAACTAATGAAAAACTGTTTTTT	CASSRDATNEKLFF	TRBV5-6	NA	TRBJ1-4	NA
TGTGCCAGCAGCCTTGGACCGAATCAGCCCCAGCATTTT	CASSLGPNQPQHF	TRBV14	NA	TRBJ1-5	once
TGTGCCAGCAGTTCTTCCGGGACTAGCGGAACCTACGAGCAGTACTTC	CASSSSGTSGTYEQYF	TRBV28	TRBD2	TRBJ2-7	NA
TGCGCCAGCAGCCATGCGGGGACAGGGTTCTATGGCTACACCTTC	CASSHAGTGFYGYTF	TRBV4-1	TRBD1	TRBJ1-2	NA
TGTGCCAGCAGCCTCGGACTAGAGGTCGGGGAGCTGTTTTTC	CASSLGLEVGELFF	TRBV7-9	TRBD2	TRBJ2-2	once
TGCGCCAGCAGCTCCTGGACAGGGGGCTACAATGAGCAGTTCTTC	CASSSWTGGYNEQFF	TRBV5-1	TRBD1	TRBJ2-1	NA
TGCAGCGTTGAAGTAGGCGGGATGGGAGAGCAGTACTTC	CSVEVGGMGEQYF	TRBV29-1	NA	TRBJ2-7	NA
TGCGCCAGCAGCCTTCACCCAGGGGGCGGTCAGCCCCAGCATTTT	CASSLHPGGGQPQHF	TRBV4-1	TRBD1	TRBJ1-5	NA
TGTGCCAGCAGCGTAGTACTAGCGGGAGAGGAGACCCAGTACTTC	CASSVVLAGEETQYF	TRBV9	TRBD2	TRBJ2-5	NA
TGTGCCAGCAGCCACCTCGAGGGACTCCACTACAATGAGCAGTTCTTC	CASSHLEGLHYNEQFF	TRBV14	NA	TRBJ2-1	NA
TGTGCCAGCAGGGCTCCGTTCTACGAGCAGTACTTC	CASRAPFYEQYF	TRBV6-1	NA	TRBJ2-7	NA
TGTGCCAGCAGCTCCGCTGACAGGGTTGGGAAACTGTTTTTT	CASSSADRVGKLFF	TRBV7-9	TRBD1	TRBJ1-4	NA
TGTGCCAGCAGCTTGGGGTTAGCGCCAGAGACCCAGTACTTC	CASSLGLAPETQYF	TRBV5-6	NA	TRBJ2-5	NA
TGTGCCAGCAGCTTATCCCACACAGATACGCAGTATTTT	CASSLSHTDTQYF	TRBV7-2	NA	TRBJ2-3	NA
TGCGCCAGCAGCCCGGGCTGGGCCAAAAACATTCAGTACTTC	CASSPGWAKNIQYF	TRBV4-1	NA	TRBJ2-4	NA
TGTGCCAGCTCACCCATTGTCGGGCCAACTAATGAAAAACTGTTTTTT	CASSPIVGPTNEKLFF	TRBV18	NA	TRBJ1-4	NA
TGTGCCAGCAGCTCAGGACCGAATGAAAAACTGTTTTTT	CASSSGPNEKLFF	TRBV7-9	NA	TRBJ1-4	NA
TGTGCCAGCAGCTTTCCCCTAGCGGGAGGGCATGACGGGGAGCTGTTTTTT	CASSFPLAGGHDGELFF	TRBV7-9	TRBD2	TRBJ2-2	NA
TGTGCCAGCAGATCGGGACTGAACCAAGAGACCCAGTACTTC	CASRSGLNQETQYF	TRBV6-5	NA	TRBJ2-5	NA
TGTGCCAGCAGCCAAGGTGGTCTAGCGGGGAACAATGAGCAGTTCTTC	CASSQGGLAGNNEQFF	TRBV4-2	TRBD2	TRBJ2-1	NA